These 5 T cell receptor beta chains were all obtained from the same sample, sequenced in a study of T cells in localized non-small cell lung cancer. Repertoires were generated with immunoSEQ multiplex PCR, while TCRdb's copy carries only in-frame clones and drops some. The sample contains some 13,000 clones, about four fifths of which appear only once. Sequencing used peripheral blood, obtained before any cancer treatment. Source of these receptors: a male donor at least 60 years old with stage I squamous cell lung carcinoma.

The chain recombines TRBV15 with TRBJ1-1, with 8 bases aligning to TRBD1. CDR1 is LNHNV and CDR2 is YYDKDF in the germline V gene (reference sequence). This CDR3 is built from 16 residues. Losses at the gene ends were 4 bases for V and 6 bases for J; bases not matched to a gene: 13. The CDR3 reads CATSTIQGGRLSEAFF. The DNA for the CDR3 is TGTGCCACCAGCACAATACAGGGGGGTAGGTTATCTGAAGCTTTCTTT.

This chain links TRBV28 with TRBJ1-1; a weak D match, TRBD1 (5 bases). This CDR3 has 16 amino acids. Per the germline V gene, CDR1 is MDHEN and CDR2 is SYDVKM. V lost 2 bases, J lost 4 bases, and 17 bases lay in between. The CDR3 DNA sequence: TGTGCCAGCAGTTTACAGGATCGAGCAGGGAGCACTGAAGCTTTCTTT. Amino acids: CASSLQDRAGSTEAFF.

The rearrangement joins TRBV11-2 to TRBJ2-5; D is possibly TRBD1 (5 bases). Germline lookup yields CDR1 SGHAT and CDR2 FQNNGV. V lost 5 bases, J lost 4 bases, and 11 bases lay in between. The length of the CDR3 is 13 residues. As DNA, the CDR3 is TGTGCCAGCAGCCTTCAGGGTCGAGAGACCCAGTACTTC. Translating it yields CASSLQGRETQYF.

The chain carries TRBV6-5 and TRBJ1-2; D gene unclear. The germline V and J ends were trimmed by 2 bases and 1 base, with 5 bases remaining between them. Germline V gives CDR1 MNHEY, CDR2 SVGAGI. This CDR3 has 13 amino acids. CDR3 DNA sequence: TGTGCCAGCAGTTACAACAGTAACTATGGCTACACCTTC. Translating gives CASSYNSNYGYTF.

The V and J genes are TRBV18 and TRBJ1-1; D remains unclear. This CDR3 spans 13 amino acids. Germline V lookup: CDR1 KGHSH, CDR2 LQKENI. Trimming pared 1 base from V and 1 base from J, leaving 4 bases between. The CDR3 loop is CASSPQENTEAFF. The CDR3 nucleotides are TGTGCCAGCTCACCACAGGAGAACACTGAAGCTTTCTTT.